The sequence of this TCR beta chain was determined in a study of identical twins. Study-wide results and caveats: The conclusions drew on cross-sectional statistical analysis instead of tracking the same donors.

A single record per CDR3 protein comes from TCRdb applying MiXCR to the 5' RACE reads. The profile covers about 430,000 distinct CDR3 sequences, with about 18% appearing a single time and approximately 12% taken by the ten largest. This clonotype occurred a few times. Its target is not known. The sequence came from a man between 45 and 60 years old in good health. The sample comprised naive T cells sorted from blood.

In DNA form, the CDR3 reads TGTGCCAGCAGCTTGGACGTTGCCAAAAACATTCAGTACTTC. Translating gives CASSLDVAKNIQYF. The chain recombines TRBV11-2 with TRBJ2-4, with D hard to call. Trimming stripped 3 bases from V and 1 base from J, with 7 bases between. Germline lookup yields CDR1 SGHAT and CDR2 FQNNGV. This CDR3 is built from 14 residues.